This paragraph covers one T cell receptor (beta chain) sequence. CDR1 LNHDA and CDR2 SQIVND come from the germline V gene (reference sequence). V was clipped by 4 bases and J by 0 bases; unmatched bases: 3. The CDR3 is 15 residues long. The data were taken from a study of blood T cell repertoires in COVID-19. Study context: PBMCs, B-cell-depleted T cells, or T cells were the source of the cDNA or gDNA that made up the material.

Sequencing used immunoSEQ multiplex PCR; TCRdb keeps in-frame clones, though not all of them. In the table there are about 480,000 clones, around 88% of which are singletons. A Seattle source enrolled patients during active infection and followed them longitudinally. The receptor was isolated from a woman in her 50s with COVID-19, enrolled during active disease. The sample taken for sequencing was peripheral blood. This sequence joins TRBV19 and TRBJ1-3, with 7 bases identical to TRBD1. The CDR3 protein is CASSTTGDSGNTIYF. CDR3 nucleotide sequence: TGTGCCAGTAGTACTACAGGGGACTCTGGAAACACCATATATTTT.